This TCR beta chain was observed in a study of blood T cells in healthy people across ages. This clonotype was seen at least ten times. Germline V gene data show CDR1 as ENHRY and CDR2 as SYGVKD. The CDR3 length is 16 residues. The trim removed 6 bases at V and 1 base at J, leaving 10 bases unmatched. Through a sample-barcoded 5' primer and a J-beta primer mix, a second PCR was run for roughly 7 to 11 cycles. In TCRdb, the 5' RACE reads were re-called with MiXCR into one record per CDR3 protein. The table has 650,000 to 1,000,000 distinct CDR3 sequences, under 40% seen once. This sequence joins TRBV10-3 and TRBJ2-3; the match to TRBD2 covers 7 bases. The TCR comes from a man aged 18 to 30 in good health. The material sequenced was blood. DNA for the CDR3: TGTGCCATCAGCGTCCAAACTGGGGGGGGCACAGATACGCAGTATTTT. This translates into CAISVQTGGGTDTQYF.